The clone carrying this TCR beta chain has only one observation. CDR1 is SGHRS, CDR2 YFSETQ, per germline. V lost 4 bases to trimming and J lost 8 bases; unmatched junction nucleotides: 13. The CDR3 loop spans 16 amino acids. The sample is drawn from a study of cytomegalovirus exposure and HLA in healthy donors. The PCR used 60 Vbeta and 13 Jbeta primers. The protocol was immunoSEQ multiplex PCR, while the TCRdb copy is restricted to in-frame clones and leaves out a portion. Of about 170,000 clones listed, over 80% were seen once; the top ten hold about 4.3%. The rearrangement uses TRBV5-1 and TRBJ2-1; 9 bases align to TRBD2. The sample consisted of PBMCs. This receptor was obtained from a woman aged 45-65 years in good health and CMV-seropositive. The CDR3 DNA sequence: TGCGCCAGCAGCCGAGACCCGGGACTAGCAGGCGATGAGCAGTTCTTC. Translated: CASSRDPGLAGDEQFF. The full variable domain, its missing parts supplied by reference TRBV5-1 and TRBJ2-1, is KAGVTQTPRYLIKTRGQQVTLSCSPISGHRSVSWYQQTPGQGLQFLFEYFSETQRNKGNFPGRFSGRQFSNSRSEMNVSTLELGDSALYLCASSRDPGLAGDEQFFGPGTRLTVL.